This T cell receptor (beta chain) was found in a study of beta chain features in type 1 diabetes. Study-level findings and limits: Type 1 diabetes patients had moderately but significantly shorter TCRB CDR3s in all four CD4+ subsets. In comparison with healthy donors, patients had naive, central memory and Treg TCRB repertoires that appeared more similar. Individuals with type 1 diabetes displayed fewer insertions and more deletions at VDJ junctions.

This clone occurred a few times. Its antigen is not known. The entirety of the isolated RNA underwent reverse transcription, so expressed TCRB transcripts were sequenced. Repertoires were generated with immunoSEQ multiplex PCR, while TCRdb's copy carries only in-frame clones and drops some. The table records hundreds of thousands of clones, roughly a sixth of them present only once. This receptor was obtained from a woman aged 18 to 35 in good health. What was sequenced was naive CD4+ T cells from blood.

CDR3 DNA sequence: TGTGCCAGCAGTTACGGGAGTGTCTACGAGCAGTACTTC. The encoded protein is CASSYGSVYEQYF. The rearrangement uses TRBV28 and TRBJ2-7, with D perhaps TRBD2 (6 bases). Trimming removed 4 bases from V and 3 bases from J, with 10 bases in between. This CDR3 has 13 residues. Per the germline V gene, CDR1 is MDHEN and CDR2 is SYDVKM.